The 16 T cell receptor beta chains in this list originate from one sample, sequenced in a study of cytomegalovirus exposure and HLA in healthy donors. This PCR relied on a set of 60 Vbeta primers and 13 Jbeta primers. Here immunoSEQ multiplex PCR was the method, and the copy in TCRdb shows in-frame clones only, minus some. Counted here are about 120,000 clones, approximately 83% occurring once; the ten biggest clones make up roughly 2.5%. The sample was PBMCs. Receptors originate from a young woman in good health and CMV-seronegative.

The chain recombines TRBV6-6 with TRBJ1-1; D call uncertain. The CDR3 contains 12 residues. Germline V gives CDR1 MNHNY, CDR2 SVGAGI (reference sequence). Trimming pared 6 bases from V and 4 bases from J, leaving 9 bases between. This CDR3 is CASSRSPTEAFF. The CDR3 DNA reads as TGTGCCAGCAGCAGATCACCCACTGAAGCTTTCTTT.

The chain combines TRBV27 with TRBJ2-6; weak D call: TRBD1 (6 bases). V was pared by 8 bases and J by 1 base, with 15 bases between. CDR1 MNHEY and CDR2 SMNVEV come from the germline V gene (reference sequence). The CDR3 extends over 16 amino acids. CDR3 region: CASGYLQGSGANVLTF. In DNA, the CDR3 is TGTGCCAGCGGCTACCTACAGGGTTCTGGGGCCAACGTCCTGACTTTC.

The genes are TRBV5-6 and TRBJ1-2; 11 bases fit TRBD1. The CDR3 is 15 amino acids. V gave up 3 bases and J gave up 1 base; unmatched junction bases: 2. The germline V gene has CDR1 SGHDT and CDR2 YYEEEE. CDR3 protein: CASSWGTGGNYGYTF. CDR3 bases: TGTGCCAGCAGCTGGGGGACAGGGGGTAACTATGGCTACACCTTC.

This clone showed up just once. The rearrangement uses TRBV7-9 and TRBJ1-1, with 11 positions matching TRBD1. V lost 6 bases, J lost 10 bases, and 4 bases stayed unmatched. CDR3 length equals 12 residues. CDR1 is SEHNR and CDR2 is FQNEAQ in the germline V gene (reference sequence). CDR3 protein: CASSQDRGLAFF. The CDR3 DNA follows: TGTGCCAGCAGTCAGGACAGGGGGCTAGCTTTCTTT.

The chain has TRBV5-1 and TRBJ2-5, with 9 bases lining up with TRBD2. There are 15 residues in the CDR3. Germline V CDR1 and CDR2: SGHRS, YFSETQ. Trimming cost V 7 bases and J 3 bases; bases outside gene matches: 10. CDR3 region: CASGWVAGAEETQYF. CDR3 DNA sequence: TGCGCCAGCGGTTGGGTAGCGGGGGCCGAAGAGACCCAGTACTTC.

The chain joins TRBV5-5 to TRBJ1-1; D is unclear. This CDR3 is built from 12 residues. CDR1 and CDR2 from the germline V gene are SGHKS and YYEKEE (reference sequence). The V end lost 2 bases, the J end lost 1 base, and 3 bases lay between the germline ends. The CDR3: CASSFGNTEAFF. The CDR3 DNA reads TGTGCCAGCAGCTTCGGGAACACTGAAGCTTTCTTT.

The chain uses TRBV6-5 and TRBJ2-2; tentatively, D is TRBD1 (6 bases). The V gene's germline CDR1 is MNHEY and CDR2 SVGAGI. V shed 7 bases and J shed 2 bases, with 11 bases lying between them. The CDR3 has 14 amino acids. The CDR3 sequence: CASTRTANTGELFF. The CDR3 DNA reads as TGTGCCAGCACAAGGACAGCTAACACCGGGGAGCTGTTTTTT.

V and J are TRBV11-3 and TRBJ2-2, with 7 bases aligning to TRBD1. CDR1 and CDR2 from the germline V gene are SGHNT and YENEEA. J was trimmed by 5 bases and V by 5 bases; bases with no gene match: 5. The CDR3 sequence is 14 residues long. CDR3 DNA: TGTGCCAGCAGCCCCCGACAGGGTACCGGGGAGCTGTTTTTT. It encodes CASSPRQGTGELFF.

Notes on this clone: The same CDR3 is also encoded by other DNA sequences in this sample. CDR3 protein: CASSWDNYEQYF. CDR3 bases: TGTGCCAGCAGCTGGGACAACTACGAGCAGTACTTC. This rearrangement joins TRBV7-9 to TRBJ2-7; a weak D match, TRBD1 (6 bases). Trimming left V 4 bases short and J 3 bases short, with 7 bases between. This CDR3 has 12 amino acids. Looked up from germline, CDR1 is SEHNR and CDR2 is FQNEAQ (reference sequence).

This chain connects TRBV18 to TRBJ1-1; a weak D match, TRBD1 (6 bases). The CDR3 contains 14 residues. The germline gives CDR1 KGHSH, CDR2 LQKENI. The V gene lost 3 bases and the J gene lost 5 bases, with 13 bases spanning the gap. In nucleotides, the CDR3 is TGTGCCAGCTCACCCCAGGGACATGGGACTGAAGCTTTCTTT. Amino acid sequence: CASSPQGHGTEAFF.

The chain uses TRBV6-6 and TRBJ2-7; 11 bases line up with TRBD2. The V gene's germline CDR1 is MNHNY and CDR2 SVGAGI (reference sequence). The CDR3 is made up of 16 amino acids. The ends lost 5 bases at V and 1 base at J; junction bases unmatched: 7. CDR3 nucleotide sequence: TGTGCCAGCAGTCCTACCGGGACTAGCGGTTCCTACGAGCAGTACTTC. Protein product: CASSPTGTSGSYEQYF.

V is TRBV27 and J is TRBJ1-2; weak D call: TRBD1 (5 bases). The germline V and J ends were trimmed by 0 bases and 8 bases, with 16 bases remaining between them. CDR1 and CDR2 (germline): MNHEY, SMNVEV (reference sequence). There are 15 residues in the CDR3. The DNA of the CDR3 is TGTGCCAGCAGTTTATCAGGGCAGGGCGAGTTCGGCTACACCTTC. Its protein product is CASSLSGQGEFGYTF.

This clone was seen once. The V and J genes are TRBV11-2 and TRBJ2-7; D may be TRBD1 (5 bases). Germline assignment: CDR1 SGHAT and CDR2 FQNNGV. The length of the CDR3 is 17 residues. The V end lost 7 bases, the J end lost 4 bases, and 26 bases lay between the germline ends. The DNA of the CDR3 is TGTGCCAGCACCCTTATTTCGACAAGGGGTTATATATACGAGCAGTACTTC. Its protein is CASTLISTRGYIYEQYF.

This chain joins TRBV29-1 and TRBJ2-1; TRBD1 matches 7 bases. The CDR3 is made up of 15 amino acids. Unmatched junction bases numbered 8, after V lost 6 bases and J lost 0 bases. Germline V gene sequence: CDR1 SQVTM, CDR2 ANQGSEA. CDR3 residues: CSVSDRVSSYNEQFF. CDR3 bases: TGCAGCGTCTCCGACAGGGTTAGCTCCTACAATGAGCAGTTCTTC.

The CDR3 DNA is TGTGCCAGCAGCTACGGGACTAGCGGGAGTGGTGAGCAGTTCTTC. It specifies CASSYGTSGSGEQFF. This chain joins TRBV7-9 and TRBJ2-1, with 14 bases fitting TRBD2. Germline CDR1 is SEHNR and CDR2 is FQNEAQ (reference sequence). This CDR3 region has 15 residues. V lost 4 bases to trimming and J lost 9 bases; unmatched junction nucleotides: 5.

V is TRBV5-6 and J is TRBJ2-6, with D perhaps matching TRBD1 (7 bases). Trimming removed 4 bases from V and 0 bases from J, with 14 bases in between. CDR3 length equals 17 residues. Germline CDR1 reads SGHDT; CDR2 reads YYEEEE. CDR3 in amino acids: CASSGGGAGSGANVLTF. The DNA for the CDR3 is TGTGCCAGCAGCGGAGGGGGCGCCGGCTCTGGGGCCAACGTCCTGACTTTC.